These 5 T cell receptor beta chains were all obtained from the same sample, sequenced in a study of OX40 agonist ivuxolimab in advanced cancers. Library creation used the immunoSEQ multiplex PCR assay. What TCRdb holds here is the immuneACCESS table cut down to in-frame rearrangements. Part of the clones is not present; checked against another copy, under half of the missing clones reflect an unresolved V gene, and the others are unexplained. This sample gives 65,000 to 90,000 clones in total; around nine tenths of them show up just once. The top ten constitute approximately 0.5% of the sample. Here the sequenced sample was CD4+ or CD8+ T cells sorted from blood, taken in a trial of the OX40 agonist ivuxolimab. The receptors derive from an adult with an advanced solid tumor such as melanoma, head and neck, liver or kidney cancer.

This chain links TRBV28 with TRBJ2-7; D perhaps matches TRBD2 (5 bases). The germline gives CDR1 MDHEN, CDR2 SYDVKM. This CDR3 has 12 residues. V lost 2 bases and J lost 4, with 6 bases in between. Written as DNA, the CDR3 is TGTGCCAGCAGTTTACAGCGGTACGAGCAGTACTTC. Translation: CASSLQRYEQYF. Supplemented by reference TRBV28 and TRBJ2-7, the full variable domain reads DVKVTQSSRYLVKRTGEKVFLECVQDMDHENMFWYRQDPGLGLRLIYFSYDVKMKEKGDIPEGYSVSREKKERFSLILESASTNQTSMYLCASSLQRYEQYFGPGTRLTVT.

The chain recombines TRBV6-5 with TRBJ2-2, with 9 nucleotides matching TRBD1. J gave up 4 bases and V 4 bases, and 4 bases lay outside the gene matches. The CDR3 has 15 amino acids. Germline V gene data show CDR1 as MNHEY and CDR2 as SVGAGI. The CDR3 nucleotides read TGTGCCAGCAGTTTACAGGGGGCTGTCACCGGGGAGCTGTTTTTT. Its translation: CASSLQGAVTGELFF.

The V call is TRBV7-3, the J call TRBJ2-3; TRBD2 matches at 9 bases. Germline CDR1 SGHTA, CDR2 FQGTGA. The CDR3 loop spans 14 amino acids. V dropped 3 bases and J dropped 4; count of bases not matched to a gene: 2. The DNA for the CDR3 is TGTGCCAGCAGCTTGACTAGCGGATCAGATACGCAGTATTTT. The encoded protein is CASSLTSGSDTQYF.

The J gene is TRBJ2-1, the V gene TRBV9; D gene ambiguous. Germline V CDR1 and CDR2: SGDLS, YYNGEE. The CDR3 length is 12 residues. The V and J ends lost 5 bases and 9 bases respectively, with 12 bases between them. The CDR3 DNA follows: TGTGCCAGCAGTGCCTTGGTTGGTGAGCAGTTCTTC. Amino acid sequence: CASSALVGEQFF. Complete variable domain (other parts from reference TRBV9 and TRBJ2-1): DSGVTQTPKHLITATGQRVTLRCSPRSGDLSVYWYQQSLDQGLQFLIQYYNGEERAKGNILERFSAQQFPDLHSELNLSSLELGDSALYFCASSALVGEQFFGPGTRLTVL.

The genes are TRBV5-5 and TRBJ2-1, with TRBD2 matching over 14 bases. V dropped 3 bases and J dropped 8; count of bases not matched to a gene: 4. The germline V gene encodes CDR1 SGHKS and CDR2 YYEKEE (reference sequence). This CDR3 region has 15 residues. For the CDR3, the DNA is TGTGCCAGCAGCTGGGGGACTAGCGGGAGCCATGAGCAGTTCTTC. Residues: CASSWGTSGSHEQFF.